This is a list of T cell receptor beta chains from one sample in a study of shared clonotypes between healthy human individuals. The repertoire was sequenced with immunoSEQ multiplex PCR; TCRdb's copy has only in-frame clones and lacks some. The table includes 2 million to 3 million clones, around nine tenths detected once. The sample consisted of naive CD4+ T cells sorted from blood. These receptors were taken from a man between 18 and 29 years old in good health. Each CDR3 is given with its conserved first and last residue. The D gene is left open where the match is weak.

>TRBV5-1|TRBD2|TRBJ2-7
CASSQTSGGDEQYF
TGCGCCAGCAGCCAGACTAGCGGGGGCGACGAGCAGTACTTC
>TRBV2|TRBD2|TRBJ2-1
CASSGTSGALGGFF
TGTGCCAGTTCCGGGACTAGCGGCGCCCTTGGGGGGTTCTTC
>TRBV6-5|-|TRBJ1-1
CASSSETGNTEAFF
TGTGCCAGCAGTTCCGAGACAGGGAACACTGAAGCTTTCTTT
>TRBV18|-|TRBJ1-1
CASSPPTSRPNTEAFF
TGTGCCAGCTCACCACCTACCAGCCGACCCAACACTGAAGCTTTCTTT
>TRBV2|TRBD1|TRBJ1-1
CASRGQGVGTEAFF
TGTGCCAGCCGTGGACAGGGTGTGGGCACTGAAGCTTTCTTT
>TRBV5-1|TRBD2|TRBJ2-1
CASSPGTSGRADEQFF
TGCGCCAGCAGCCCAGGGACTAGCGGGAGGGCCGATGAGCAGTTCTTC
>TRBV5-1|TRBD1|TRBJ2-2
CASSLDRQGASGELFF
TGCGCCAGCAGCTTGGACCGACAGGGGGCATCCGGGGAGCTGTTTTTT
>TRBV5-1|TRBD2|TRBJ2-3
CASSLLGLAPDTQYF
TGCGCCAGCAGCTTGTTGGGACTAGCGCCAGATACGCAGTATTTT
>TRBV19|-|TRBJ1-2
CATHARDGSYGYTF
TGTGCCACCCACGCACGGGATGGGAGCTATGGCTACACCTTC
>TRBV5-1|-|TRBJ2-3
CASSSLGLDTQYF
TGCGCCAGCAGCTCCCTTGGGCTGGATACGCAGTATTTT
>TRBV27|TRBD2|TRBJ2-5
CASSITSDQETQYF
TGTGCCAGCAGTATCACTAGCGACCAAGAGACCCAGTACTTC
>TRBV7-2|-|TRBJ1-3
CASSLLPDRNTIYF
TGTGCCAGCAGCTTGTTACCTGACAGAAACACCATATATTTT
>TRBV30|-|TRBJ2-1
CAWSGLSSSYNEQFF
TGTGCCTGGAGTGGCCTTTCTAGCTCCTACAATGAGCAGTTCTTC
>TRBV5-1|TRBD2|TRBJ2-7
CASSLELAEMVQYF
TGCGCCAGCAGCTTGGAACTAGCGGAGATGGTGCAGTACTTC
>TRBV6-1|-|TRBJ1-2
CASSDNGQELGYTF
TGTGCCAGCAGTGACAACGGCCAGGAGTTGGGCTACACCTTC
>TRBV28|-|TRBJ2-2
CASSGTWGTGELFF
TGTGCCAGCAGTGGTACTTGGGGCACCGGGGAGCTGTTTTTT